This is a list of T cell receptor beta chains from one sample in a study of T cells after yellow fever vaccination. MiXCR, run by TCRdb on the 5' RACE reads, gives a single entry per CDR3 protein. Of under 700,000 distinct CDR3 sequences listed, approximately 16% are singletons. Specimen: PBMCs, collected less than 6 days after the first yellow fever vaccination. These receptors originate from a man between 18 and 29 years old who received the YFV17D yellow fever vaccine. Each CDR3 is given with its conserved first and last residue. The D gene is left open where the match is weak. Clone size is not always given. Where it is, it says once, few, many or a class for expanded clones.

-	TRBD1	TRBV12-3/TRBV12-4	TRBJ1-1	CASSYYAGTGGTEAFF	TGTGCCAGCAGTTACTACGCCGGGACAGGCGGCACTGAAGCTTTCTTT
-	-	TRBV24-1	TRBJ2-1	CATSDRAATGEQFF	TGTGCCACCAGCGACAGAGCCGCGACGGGCGAGCAGTTCTTC
few	-	TRBV24-1	TRBJ2-4	CATSDRRVAKNIQYF	TGTGCCACCAGTGATCGCAGGGTAGCCAAAAACATTCAGTACTTC
few	-	TRBV28	TRBJ2-4	CASTSPGLIAKNIQYF	TGTGCCAGCACCTCTCCCGGGTTAATAGCCAAAAACATTCAGTACTTC
-	-	TRBV5-1	TRBJ2-7	CASSGGGPPNEQYF	TGCGCCAGCAGCGGGGGGGGCCCCCCTAACGAGCAGTACTTC
-	-	TRBV20-1	TRBJ2-3	CSARPLGGGADTQYF	TGCAGTGCTAGACCGCTTGGCGGGGGCGCAGATACGCAGTATTTT
many	-	TRBV7-2	TRBJ1-5	CASSPQGGGNQPQHF	TGTGCCAGCAGCCCACAGGGCGGGGGCAATCAGCCCCAGCATTTT
-	-	TRBV30	TRBJ1-5	CAWSYTENQPQHF	TGTGCCTGGAGTTATACGGAAAATCAGCCCCAGCATTTT
-	-	TRBV4-3	TRBJ1-2	CASSPQAWGAIGYTF	TGCGCCAGCAGCCCCCAGGCGTGGGGGGCGATTGGCTACACCTTC
-	-	TRBV20-1	TRBJ2-3	CSASRSTDTQYF	TGCAGTGCTAGTAGGAGCACAGATACGCAGTATTTT
-	-	TRBV2	TRBJ1-5	CASRQGGEGQPQHF	TGTGCCAGCAGGCAGGGAGGTGAAGGACAGCCCCAGCATTTT
-	-	TRBV18	TRBJ2-2	CASSPRTDNTGELFF	TGTGCCAGCTCACCACGGACGGACAACACCGGGGAGCTGTTTTTT
few	TRBD1	TRBV27	TRBJ2-7	CASSFQQGDEQYF	TGTGCCAGCAGTTTCCAACAGGGGGACGAGCAGTACTTC
-	TRBD2	TRBV6-2/TRBV6-3	TRBJ2-1	CASSYKAGGRNEQFF	TGTGCCAGCAGTTATAAGGCGGGGGGGCGTAATGAGCAGTTCTTC
many	-	TRBV12-3/TRBV12-4	TRBJ1-2	CASSQTLNYGYTF	TGTGCCAGCAGTCAGACACTTAACTATGGCTACACCTTC
-	TRBD1	TRBV12-3/TRBV12-4	TRBJ1-6	CASSSSGTGPSPLHF	TGTGCCAGCAGTTCTTCCGGGACAGGGCCCTCACCCCTCCACTTT
few	-	TRBV29-1	TRBJ2-3	CSVDPRDTLAANTDPDTQYF	TGCAGCGTTGACCCCCGGGACACACTGGCCGCTAACACCGATCCAGATACGCAGTATTTT
-	-	TRBV6-5	TRBJ2-7	CAGQTSYEQYF	TGTGCCGGGCAAACCTCCTACGAGCAGTACTTC
few	TRBD1	TRBV4-3	TRBJ1-5	CASSQGLIRGTGGVQPQHF	TGCGCCAGCAGCCAAGGGCTGATAAGGGGGACAGGGGGTGTTCAGCCCCAGCATTTT
few	-	TRBV7-9	TRBJ2-1	CASSLLGSGEQFF	TGTGCCAGCAGCTTATTGGGAAGCGGTGAGCAGTTCTTC
few	TRBD1	TRBV10-3	TRBJ1-5	CAISEGQGGQPQHF	TGTGCCATCAGTGAGGGACAGGGAGGTCAGCCCCAGCATTTT
-	TRBD1	TRBV19	TRBJ2-3	CASSTPGQGTDTQYF	TGTGCCAGTAGTACACCGGGACAGGGTACAGATACGCAGTATTTT
few	-	TRBV18	TRBJ2-3	CASSRNEGSVSTDTQYF	TGTGCCAGCTCACGGAACGAAGGTAGCGTATCTACAGATACGCAGTATTTT
few	-	TRBV25-1	TRBJ2-2	CASSGFETGTVTGELFF	TGTGCCAGCAGTGGGTTTGAAACGGGGACCGTTACCGGGGAGCTGTTTTTT
many	TRBD1	TRBV30	TRBJ2-4	CAWSAGGRDIQYF	TGTGCCTGGAGTGCAGGGGGCAGGGACATTCAGTACTTC
-	-	TRBV5-6	TRBJ2-7	CASSQPGMDHYEQYF	TGTGCCAGCAGCCAGCCGGGTATGGACCACTACGAGCAGTACTTC
-	-	TRBV12-3/TRBV12-4	TRBJ1-1	CASQGLDGPGRAFF	TGTGCCAGCCAGGGTCTGGACGGGCCAGGGAGAGCTTTCTTT
-	TRBD1	TRBV5-1	TRBJ1-2	CASSPGQGNGYGYTF	TGCGCCAGCAGCCCGGGACAGGGAAATGGCTATGGCTACACCTTC
few	TRBD1	TRBV7-2	TRBJ1-1	CASSTRGGYTEAFF	TGTGCCAGCAGCACCAGGGGGGGTTACACTGAAGCTTTCTTT
few	-	TRBV5-1	TRBJ2-3	CASSSPTLTHTDKQYF	TGCGCCAGCAGCTCACCGACTCTTACCCACACAGATAAGCAGTATTTT
-	-	TRBV7-9	TRBJ2-6	CASSSGDSSGANVLTF	TGTGCCAGCAGCTCGGGGGACAGCTCTGGGGCCAACGTCCTGACTTTC
few	-	TRBV12-3/TRBV12-4	TRBJ1-5	CASSYGIKQPQHF	TGTGCCAGCAGTTACGGCATTAAACAGCCCCAGCATTTT
few	-	TRBV12-3/TRBV12-4	TRBJ1-2	CASSPRRGETGYTF	TGTGCCAGCAGCCCCCGCCGGGGGGAAACTGGCTACACCTTC
-	-	TRBV6-5	TRBJ2-5	CASSYSRGEETQYF	TGTGCCAGCAGTTACTCCAGGGGGGAAGAGACCCAGTACTTC
-	-	TRBV20-1	TRBJ1-2	CSARRPPNRDTGYGYTF	TGCAGTGCCCGACGACCCCCAAACCGGGACACCGGCTATGGCTACACCTTC
-	TRBD2	TRBV5-4	TRBJ2-3	CASSRTSGGTTDTQYF	TGTGCCAGCAGCAGGACTAGCGGGGGGACGACAGATACGCAGTATTTT
-	TRBD2	TRBV2	TRBJ2-7	CASSRPLAAYSYEQYF	TGTGCCAGCAGTCGACCCCTAGCGGCCTACTCCTACGAGCAGTACTTC
few	TRBD2	TRBV20-1	TRBJ2-3	CSAEPLAGARGDTQYF	TGCAGTGCTGAACCCTTAGCGGGGGCGAGGGGAGATACGCAGTATTTT
few	-	TRBV7-2	TRBJ2-7	CASSLGGSKYYEQYF	TGTGCCAGCAGCTTAGGGGGTAGTAAATACTACGAGCAGTACTTC
-	TRBD1	TRBV6-4	TRBJ2-7	CASSCSTGECYEQYF	TGTGCCAGCAGTTGCTCGACAGGGGAGTGCTACGAGCAGTACTTC
-	TRBD2	TRBV18	TRBJ2-7	CASSPLPGGASYEQYF	TGTGCCAGCTCACCACTACCCGGGGGGGCATCCTACGAGCAGTACTTC
-	-	TRBV6-1	TRBJ1-5	CASRRRDTNQPQHF	TGTGCCAGCAGGCGCCGGGACACCAATCAGCCCCAGCATTTT
-	-	TRBV6-2/TRBV6-3	TRBJ2-3	CASSLRGPRDTQYF	TGTGCCAGCAGCCTTCGGGGGCCAAGAGATACGCAGTATTTT
few	-	TRBV4-3	TRBJ2-2	CASSPGVYTGELFF	TGCGCCAGCAGCCCTGGCGTTTACACCGGGGAGCTGTTTTTT
many	-	TRBV6-2/TRBV6-3	TRBJ2-5	CASSLVSWETQYF	TGTGCCAGCTCATTGGTCTCCTGGGAGACCCAGTACTTC
-	TRBD2	TRBV6-2/TRBV6-3	TRBJ2-3	CASSYRRGGYTDTQYF	TGTGCCAGCAGTTACCGGCGGGGGGGGTACACAGATACGCAGTATTTT
few	-	TRBV7-2	TRBJ2-5	CASSRTSPSETQYF	TGTGCCAGCAGCCGGACCTCACCCTCAGAGACCCAGTACTTC
-	-	TRBV7-3	TRBJ1-1	CASSLIGRNTEAFF	TGTGCCAGCAGCTTAATCGGACGGAACACTGAAGCTTTCTTT
few	TRBD1	TRBV12-3/TRBV12-4	TRBJ1-2	CASSTGAKDGYTF	TGTGCCAGCAGTACAGGGGCAAAAGATGGCTACACCTTC
many	-	TRBV12-3/TRBV12-4	TRBJ2-1	CASSAVMRGIQFF	TGTGCCAGCAGCGCCGTCATGAGGGGTATCCAGTTCTTC
many	-	TRBV5-1	TRBJ1-1	CASRGQMNTEAFF	TGCGCCAGCAGAGGACAGATGAACACTGAAGCTTTCTTT